There are a few counts of the clone carrying this TCR beta chain. The antigen is not known. V gave up 2 bases and J gave up 7 bases, with 12 bases separating them. This CDR3 has 14 amino acids. Germline V gives CDR1 KGHSH, CDR2 LQKENI. This specimen belongs to a study of beta chain features in type 1 diabetes. Study results and limitations: Among all four CD4+ subsets, Type 1 diabetes patients had TCRB CDR3s that were moderately but significantly shorter.

Sequenced material consisted of expressed TCRB transcripts (all of the isolated RNA was reverse transcribed). TCRdb keeps only in-frame clones here, not all; method: immunoSEQ multiplex PCR. The sample includes around 330,000 clones, 9.5% to 11% seen only once; the top ten take around 0.015%. This clonotype originated in a woman aged 30 to 39 in good health. The chain recombines TRBV18 with TRBJ1-5; tentatively, D is TRBD1 (6 bases). Sequenced material: naive CD4+ T cells from blood. CDR3: CASSPATGLQPQHF. The DNA for the CDR3 is TGTGCCAGCTCACCAGCTACAGGGCTCCAGCCCCAGCATTTT.